This is a list of T cell receptor beta chains from one sample in a study of T cells after yellow fever vaccination. TCRdb recomputed calls from the 5' RACE reads with MiXCR, one row per CDR3 protein. In the table there are more than 300,000 distinct CDR3 sequences, approximately 12% of which are singletons. Specimen: CD4+ T cells sorted from PBMCs, collected 45 days after the yellow fever booster vaccination. These receptors originate from a man younger than 35 who received the YFV17D yellow fever vaccine. Each CDR3 is given with its conserved first and last residue. The order of the fields is J gene, V gene, clone size, D gene, CDR3 DNA, CDR3 protein. A D gene is named only where the DNA matches it firmly. For some rows the clone size is stated as once, few or many, or as a class when expanded; others skip it.

j_call: TRBJ2-3
v_call: TRBV12-3/TRBV12-4
clone_size: .
d_call: .
cdr3_nt: TGTGCCAGCAGTTACCCCCCTAGCACAGATACGCAGTATTTT
cdr3_aa: CASSYPPSTDTQYF

j_call: TRBJ1-1
v_call: TRBV7-2
clone_size: few
d_call: .
cdr3_nt: TGTGCCAGCAGCTTAGACGCGGGCATGAACACTGAAGCTTTCTTT
cdr3_aa: CASSLDAGMNTEAFF

j_call: TRBJ1-3
v_call: TRBV29-1
clone_size: few
d_call: .
cdr3_nt: TGCAGCGTTGACCTCGCTTCCTCTGGAAACACCATATATTTT
cdr3_aa: CSVDLASSGNTIYF

j_call: TRBJ2-5
v_call: TRBV7-2
clone_size: .
d_call: .
cdr3_nt: TGTGCCAGCAGCCCCGGGAGACAAGAGACCCAGTACTTC
cdr3_aa: CASSPGRQETQYF

j_call: TRBJ2-2
v_call: TRBV7-2
clone_size: .
d_call: .
cdr3_nt: TGTGCCAGCAGCTCCCGGAGGGGAGCGAACACCGGGGAGCTGTTTTTT
cdr3_aa: CASSSRRGANTGELFF

j_call: TRBJ2-2
v_call: TRBV2
clone_size: .
d_call: .
cdr3_nt: TGTGCCAGCAGTGAATTCAGGGGCCCGCCGAATGAGCTGTTTTTT
cdr3_aa: CASSEFRGPPNELFF

j_call: TRBJ2-7
v_call: TRBV10-3
clone_size: few
d_call: .
cdr3_nt: TGTGCCATCAGTACGGACTTACTGGACGAGCAGTACTTC
cdr3_aa: CAISTDLLDEQYF

j_call: TRBJ1-1
v_call: TRBV7-2
clone_size: .
d_call: TRBD1
cdr3_nt: TGTGCCACCGCCCAGGGGGCAGACACTGAAGCTTTCTTT
cdr3_aa: CATAQGADTEAFF

j_call: TRBJ1-3
v_call: TRBV28
clone_size: .
d_call: .
cdr3_nt: TGTGCCAGCAGTTCGCGTCGCAGTAACTCTGGAAACACCATATATTTT
cdr3_aa: CASSSRRSNSGNTIYF

j_call: TRBJ2-1
v_call: TRBV5-1
clone_size: few
d_call: TRBD1
cdr3_nt: TGCGCCAGCGCCCCAAGGACAGGTAACAATGAGCAGTTCTTC
cdr3_aa: CASAPRTGNNEQFF

j_call: TRBJ1-3
v_call: TRBV6-5
clone_size: .
d_call: .
cdr3_nt: TGTGCCAGCACTTCCAGATCTGGAAACACCATATATTTT
cdr3_aa: CASTSRSGNTIYF

j_call: TRBJ2-7
v_call: TRBV4-2
clone_size: many
d_call: .
cdr3_nt: TGTGCCAGCAGCCAAGATGGGGCTTCCGAGCAGTACTTC
cdr3_aa: CASSQDGASEQYF

j_call: TRBJ2-3
v_call: TRBV20-1
clone_size: .
d_call: TRBD1
cdr3_nt: TGCAGTGCTAGAGGTTCGCGGGGGCAGGGACAGGGTAGAGATACGCAGTATTTT
cdr3_aa: CSARGSRGQGQGRDTQYF

j_call: TRBJ2-7
v_call: TRBV2
clone_size: .
d_call: .
cdr3_nt: TGTGCCAGCAGTGAAGGAGACCTCTGGGGGGAGCAGTACTTC
cdr3_aa: CASSEGDLWGEQYF

j_call: TRBJ2-3
v_call: TRBV7-3
clone_size: few
d_call: .
cdr3_nt: TGTGCCAGCAGCTTCGGGGGCCTCAGCACAGATACGCAGTATTTT
cdr3_aa: CASSFGGLSTDTQYF

j_call: TRBJ1-1
v_call: TRBV20-1
clone_size: .
d_call: .
cdr3_nt: TGCAGTGCCCCGGATCGGAATACTGAAGCTTTCTTT
cdr3_aa: CSAPDRNTEAFF

j_call: TRBJ1-6
v_call: TRBV6-4
clone_size: .
d_call: .
cdr3_nt: TGTGCCAGCAGTGAGGACCTTAATTCACCCCTCCACTTT
cdr3_aa: CASSEDLNSPLHF

j_call: TRBJ1-1
v_call: TRBV5-5
clone_size: few
d_call: .
cdr3_nt: TGTGCCAGCAGCTTACTGCCCATGACGAACACTGAAGCTTTCTTT
cdr3_aa: CASSLLPMTNTEAFF

j_call: TRBJ2-3
v_call: TRBV5-6
clone_size: .
d_call: .
cdr3_nt: TGTGCCAGCAGCTCCGGGCTAAGCAAAGATACGCAGTATTTT
cdr3_aa: CASSSGLSKDTQYF

j_call: TRBJ1-2
v_call: TRBV9
clone_size: .
d_call: .
cdr3_nt: TGTGCCAGCAGCGTAGACCTGGGAGGGTGGAGCGGCTACACCTTC
cdr3_aa: CASSVDLGGWSGYTF

j_call: TRBJ2-5
v_call: TRBV12-3/TRBV12-4
clone_size: many
d_call: TRBD1
cdr3_nt: TGTGCCAGCAGCACACTGGACAGGCAAGAGACCCAGTACTTC
cdr3_aa: CASSTLDRQETQYF

j_call: TRBJ1-1
v_call: TRBV20-1
clone_size: .
d_call: .
cdr3_nt: TGCAGTGCCCGTAAGGATAGGAACACTGAAGCTTTCTTT
cdr3_aa: CSARKDRNTEAFF

j_call: TRBJ2-5
v_call: TRBV7-2
clone_size: .
d_call: TRBD2
cdr3_nt: TGTGCCAGCAGCCGGTGGCGGGGGGGCTGGGAGACCCAGTACTTC
cdr3_aa: CASSRWRGGWETQYF